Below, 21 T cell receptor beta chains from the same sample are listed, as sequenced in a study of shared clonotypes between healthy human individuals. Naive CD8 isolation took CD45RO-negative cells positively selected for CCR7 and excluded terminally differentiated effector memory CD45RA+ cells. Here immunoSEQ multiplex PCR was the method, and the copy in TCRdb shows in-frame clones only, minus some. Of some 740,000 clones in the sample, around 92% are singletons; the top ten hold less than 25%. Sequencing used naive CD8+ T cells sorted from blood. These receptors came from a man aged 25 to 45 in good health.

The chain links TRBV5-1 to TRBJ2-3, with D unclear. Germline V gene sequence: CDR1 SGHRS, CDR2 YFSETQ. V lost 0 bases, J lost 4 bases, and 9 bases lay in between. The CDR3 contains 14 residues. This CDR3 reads CASSLVNYADTQYF. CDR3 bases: TGCGCCAGCAGCTTGGTCAACTACGCAGATACGCAGTATTTT.

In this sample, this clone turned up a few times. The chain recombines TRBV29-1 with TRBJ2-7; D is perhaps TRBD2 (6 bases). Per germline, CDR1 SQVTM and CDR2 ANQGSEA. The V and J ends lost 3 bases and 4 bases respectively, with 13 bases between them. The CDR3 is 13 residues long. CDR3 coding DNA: TGCAGCGTTGAGCGGGATGGTCCGTACGAGCAGTACTTC. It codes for CSVERDGPYEQYF.

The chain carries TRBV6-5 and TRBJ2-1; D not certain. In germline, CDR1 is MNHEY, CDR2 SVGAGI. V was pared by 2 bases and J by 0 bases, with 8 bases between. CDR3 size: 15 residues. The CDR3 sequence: CASSYGQLSYNEQFF. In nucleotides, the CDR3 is TGTGCCAGCAGTTACGGGCAGCTCTCCTACAATGAGCAGTTCTTC.

The CDR3 loop is CAISESGTDYGYTF. The CDR3 DNA sequence: TGTGCCATCAGTGAGTCTGGGACAGACTATGGCTACACCTTC. This rearrangement joins TRBV10-3 to TRBJ1-2; the match to TRBD1 covers 7 bases. This CDR3 is 14 amino acids long. J gave up 3 bases and V 0 bases, and 1 base lay outside the gene matches. CDR1 and CDR2 (germline): ENHRY, SYGVKD.

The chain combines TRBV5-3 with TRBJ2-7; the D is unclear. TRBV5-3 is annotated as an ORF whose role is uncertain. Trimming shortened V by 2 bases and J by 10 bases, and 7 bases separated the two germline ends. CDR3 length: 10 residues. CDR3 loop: CARSFVKQYF. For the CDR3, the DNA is TGTGCCAGAAGCTTCGTGAAACAGTACTTC.

CDR3 in DNA: TGTGCCAGCAGTGAATCCAACGGGAGGGACGAGCAGTACTTC. Its translation: CASSESNGRDEQYF. V gene TRBV2 combines with J gene TRBJ2-7; TRBD2 agrees at 8 bases. The V gene's germline CDR1 is SNHLY and CDR2 FYNNEI. This CDR3 is built from 14 residues. After removal of 2 bases from V and 5 bases from J, the junction contained 5 bases not matched to a gene.

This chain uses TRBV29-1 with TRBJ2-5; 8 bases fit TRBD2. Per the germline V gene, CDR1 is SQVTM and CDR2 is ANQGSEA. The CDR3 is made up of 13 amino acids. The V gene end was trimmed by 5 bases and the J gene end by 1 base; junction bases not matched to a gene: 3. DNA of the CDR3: TGCAGCGTTCACCTAGCGGGCCAAGAGACCCAGTACTTC. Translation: CSVHLAGQETQYF.

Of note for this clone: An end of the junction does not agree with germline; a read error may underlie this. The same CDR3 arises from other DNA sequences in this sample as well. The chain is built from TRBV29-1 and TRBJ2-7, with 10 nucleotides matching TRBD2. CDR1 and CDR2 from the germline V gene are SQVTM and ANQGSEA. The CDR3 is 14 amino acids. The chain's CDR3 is CSVEGLAGDYEQYF. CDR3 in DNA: TGCAGCGTCGAAGGCCTAGCGGGAGACTACGAGCAGTACTTC.

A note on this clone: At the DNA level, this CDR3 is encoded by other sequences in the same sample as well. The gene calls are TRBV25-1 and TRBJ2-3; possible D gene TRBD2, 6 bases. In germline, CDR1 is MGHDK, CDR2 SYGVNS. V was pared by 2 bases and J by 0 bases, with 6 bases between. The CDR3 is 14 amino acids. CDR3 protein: CASSESGSTDTQYF. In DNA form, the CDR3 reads TGTGCCAGCAGTGAAAGCGGGAGCACAGATACGCAGTATTTT. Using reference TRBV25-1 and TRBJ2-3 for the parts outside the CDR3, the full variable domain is EADIYQTPRYLVIGTGKKITLECSQTMGHDKMYWYQQDPGMELHLIHYSYGVNSTEKGDLSSESTVSRIRTEHFPLTLESARPSHTSQYLCASSESGSTDTQYFGPGTRLTVL.

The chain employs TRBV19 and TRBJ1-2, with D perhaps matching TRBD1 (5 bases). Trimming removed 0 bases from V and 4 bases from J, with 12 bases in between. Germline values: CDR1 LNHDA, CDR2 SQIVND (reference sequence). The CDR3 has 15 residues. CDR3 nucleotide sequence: TGTGCCAGTAGTATAGATTGGGGGTCGGTCTATGGCTACACCTTC. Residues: CASSIDWGSVYGYTF.

The CDR3: CASSLLGLVEAQYF. As DNA, the CDR3 is TGCGCCAGCAGCTTGCTAGGACTAGTGGAGGCCCAGTACTTC. The chain recombines TRBV5-1 with TRBJ2-5; TRBD2 matches 7 bases. Germline V CDR1 and CDR2: SGHRS, YFSETQ. The CDR3 is 14 amino acids. V dropped 1 base and J dropped 9; count of bases not matched to a gene: 9.

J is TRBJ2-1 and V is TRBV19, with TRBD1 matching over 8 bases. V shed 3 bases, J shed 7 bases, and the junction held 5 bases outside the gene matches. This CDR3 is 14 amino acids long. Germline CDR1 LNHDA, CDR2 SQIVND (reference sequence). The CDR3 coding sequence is TGTGCCAGTAGTATTAGTCAGGGGGCAAATGAGCAGTTCTTC. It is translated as CASSISQGANEQFF.

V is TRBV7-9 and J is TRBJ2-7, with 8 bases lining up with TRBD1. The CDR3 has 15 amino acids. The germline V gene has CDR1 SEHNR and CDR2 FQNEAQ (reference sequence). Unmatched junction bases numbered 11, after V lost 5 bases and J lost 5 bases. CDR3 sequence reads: CASSQIGTGGHEQYF. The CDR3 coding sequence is TGTGCCAGCAGCCAAATCGGGACAGGCGGCCACGAGCAGTACTTC. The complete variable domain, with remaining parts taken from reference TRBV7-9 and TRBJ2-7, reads DTGVSQNPRHKITKRGQNVTFRCDPISEHNRLYWYRQTLGQGPEFLTYFQNEAQLEKSRLLSDRFSAERPKGSFSTLEIQRTEQGDSAMYLCASSQIGTGGHEQYFGPGTRLTVT.

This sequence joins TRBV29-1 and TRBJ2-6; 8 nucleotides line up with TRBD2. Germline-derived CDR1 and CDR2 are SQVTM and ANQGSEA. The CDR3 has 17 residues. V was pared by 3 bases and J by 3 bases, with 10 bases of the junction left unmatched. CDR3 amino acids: CSVDTSGGGLGANVLTF. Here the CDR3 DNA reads TGCAGCGTTGATACTAGCGGAGGGGGGCTTGGGGCCAACGTCCTGACTTTC.

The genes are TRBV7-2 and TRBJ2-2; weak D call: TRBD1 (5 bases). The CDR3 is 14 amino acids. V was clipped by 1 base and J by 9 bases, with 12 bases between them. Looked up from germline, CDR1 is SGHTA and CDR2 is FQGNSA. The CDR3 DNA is TGTGCCAGCAGCTTAGGGGCAGGGTACCGGGAGCTGTTTTTT. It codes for CASSLGAGYRELFF.

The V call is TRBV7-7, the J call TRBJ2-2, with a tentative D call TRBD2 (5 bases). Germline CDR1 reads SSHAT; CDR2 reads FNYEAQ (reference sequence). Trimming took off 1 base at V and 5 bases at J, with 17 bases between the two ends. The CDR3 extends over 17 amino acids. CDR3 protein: CASSLGVVTSGTGELFF. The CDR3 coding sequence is TGTGCCAGCAGCTTAGGGGTCGTTACCTCGGGGACCGGGGAGCTGTTTTTT.

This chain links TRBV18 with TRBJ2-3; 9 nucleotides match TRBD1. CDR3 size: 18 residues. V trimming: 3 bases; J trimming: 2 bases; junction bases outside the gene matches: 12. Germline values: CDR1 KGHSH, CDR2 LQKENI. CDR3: CASSPLRTGDEDTDTQYF. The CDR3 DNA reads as TGTGCCAGCTCACCCCTTAGGACAGGGGACGAGGACACAGATACGCAGTATTTT.

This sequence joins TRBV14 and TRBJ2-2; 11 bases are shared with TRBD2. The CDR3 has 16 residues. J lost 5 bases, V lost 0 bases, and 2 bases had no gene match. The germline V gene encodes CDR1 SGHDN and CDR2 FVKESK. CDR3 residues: CASSQDLAGGTGELFF. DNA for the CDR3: TGTGCCAGCAGCCAAGATCTAGCGGGAGGTACCGGGGAGCTGTTTTTT.

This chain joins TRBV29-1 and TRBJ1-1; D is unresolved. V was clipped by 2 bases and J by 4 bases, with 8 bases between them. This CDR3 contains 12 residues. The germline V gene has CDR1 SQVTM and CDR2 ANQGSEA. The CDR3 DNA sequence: TGCAGCGTTGAAATCGAGAGCACTGAAGCTTTCTTT. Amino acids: CSVEIESTEAFF.

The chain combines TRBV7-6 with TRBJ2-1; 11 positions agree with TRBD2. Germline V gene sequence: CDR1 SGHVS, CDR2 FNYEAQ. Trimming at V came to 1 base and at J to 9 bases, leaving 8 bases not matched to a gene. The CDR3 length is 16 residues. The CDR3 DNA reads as TGTGCCAGCAGCTTAGTGATTAGCGGGAGGGATGGTGAGCAGTTCTTC. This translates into CASSLVISGRDGEQFF.

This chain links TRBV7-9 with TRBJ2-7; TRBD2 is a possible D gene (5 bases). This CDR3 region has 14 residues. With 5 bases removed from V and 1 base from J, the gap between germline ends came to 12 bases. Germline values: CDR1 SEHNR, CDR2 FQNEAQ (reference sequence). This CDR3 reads CASSPEGGSYEQYF. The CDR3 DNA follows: TGTGCCAGCAGCCCTGAGGGCGGTTCCTACGAGCAGTACTTC.